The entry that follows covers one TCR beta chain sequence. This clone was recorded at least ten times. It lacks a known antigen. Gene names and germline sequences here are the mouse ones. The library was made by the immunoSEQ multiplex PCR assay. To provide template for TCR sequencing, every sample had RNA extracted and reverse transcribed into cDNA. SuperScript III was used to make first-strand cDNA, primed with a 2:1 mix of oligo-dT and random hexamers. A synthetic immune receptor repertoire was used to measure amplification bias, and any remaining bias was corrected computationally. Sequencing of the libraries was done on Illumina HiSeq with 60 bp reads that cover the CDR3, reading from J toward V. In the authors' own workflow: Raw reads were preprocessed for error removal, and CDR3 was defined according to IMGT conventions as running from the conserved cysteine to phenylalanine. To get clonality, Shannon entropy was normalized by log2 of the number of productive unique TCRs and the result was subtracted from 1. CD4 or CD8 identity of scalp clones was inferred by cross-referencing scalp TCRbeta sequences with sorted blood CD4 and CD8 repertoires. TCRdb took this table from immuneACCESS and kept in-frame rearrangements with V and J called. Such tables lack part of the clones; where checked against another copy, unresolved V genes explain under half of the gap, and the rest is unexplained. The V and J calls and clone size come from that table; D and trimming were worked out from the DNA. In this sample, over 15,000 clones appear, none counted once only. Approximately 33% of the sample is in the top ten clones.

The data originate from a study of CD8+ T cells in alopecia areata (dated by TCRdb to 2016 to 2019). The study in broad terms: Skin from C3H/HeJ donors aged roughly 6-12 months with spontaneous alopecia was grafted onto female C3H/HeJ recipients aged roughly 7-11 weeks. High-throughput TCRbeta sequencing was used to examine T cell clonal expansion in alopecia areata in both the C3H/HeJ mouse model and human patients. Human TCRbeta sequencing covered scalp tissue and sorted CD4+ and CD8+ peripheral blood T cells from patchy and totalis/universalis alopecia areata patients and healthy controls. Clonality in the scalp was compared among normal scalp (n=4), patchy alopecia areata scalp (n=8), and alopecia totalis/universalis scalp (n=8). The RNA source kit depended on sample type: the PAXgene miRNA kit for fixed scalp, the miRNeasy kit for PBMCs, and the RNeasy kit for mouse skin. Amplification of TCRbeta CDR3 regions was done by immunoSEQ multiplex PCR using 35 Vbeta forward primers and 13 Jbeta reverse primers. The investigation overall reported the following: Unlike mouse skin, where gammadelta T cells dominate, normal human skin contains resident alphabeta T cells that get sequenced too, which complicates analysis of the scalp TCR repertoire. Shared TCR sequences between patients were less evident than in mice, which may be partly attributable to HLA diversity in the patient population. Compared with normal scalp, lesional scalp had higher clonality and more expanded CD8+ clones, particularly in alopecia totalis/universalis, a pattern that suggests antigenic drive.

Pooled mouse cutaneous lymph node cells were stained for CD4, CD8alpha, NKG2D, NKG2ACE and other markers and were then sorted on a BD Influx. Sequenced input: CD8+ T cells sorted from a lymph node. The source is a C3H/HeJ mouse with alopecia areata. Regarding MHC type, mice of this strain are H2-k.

CDR3 bases read: TGTGCCAGCAGTGATGGCAGGGAGACCGGG. Translated, this gives CASSDGRETG. The full CDR3 is CASSDGRETGQLYF. The receptor chain draws on TRBV13-3 and TRBJ2-2; perhaps TRBD1 is the D gene, with 5 bases matching. The CDR3 end lies 4 residues beyond the end of the read and is filled in from the germline J gene. V and J lose 0 bases and 5 bases, and a span of 8 bases separates them. From the cysteine through the phenylalanine, the CDR3 covers 14 amino acids. Shown are 30 bases from within the CDR3, in frame from base 1. According to the germline V gene, CDR1 reads NNHDY and CDR2 reads SYVADS.